The text below deals with one T cell receptor beta chain. It lacks a known antigen. A much larger clonotype is one base distant, so this may be a read error. This entry comes from a study of molecular identifiers for immune sequencing clone quantification (dated 2018 in TCRdb). Regarding the study in general: In a replicate experiment, RNA from roughly 21,000 or 96,000 naive CD8 T cells was split into five aliquots, four of which were sequenced. This methods study benchmarked molecular-identifier clustering-based TCR repertoire sequencing (MIDCIRS) and TCR RNA copy counting, using CD8 T cells to do so. What the study reported, not specific to this receptor: Highly expanded clone sizes could be underestimated if identical TCR molecules share a barcode. When barcode sub-clustering was omitted, TCR diversity was inflated by chimeric consensus sequences, with chimeras reaching as high as 47%. Modeling gave about three recovered TCR RNA copies per cell versus about ten by digital PCR, implying roughly 29% capture efficiency. In CMV-specific effector cells, clones with more than 20 RNA copies contained over 99% of molecules, whereas in naive cells such clones contained under 1% of molecules. A single cell's worth of spiked-in Jurkat TCR RNA was reported detectable even among 750,000 to 1,000,000 naive CD8 T cells. The naive libraries included spiked-in Jurkat TCR RNA (about 11 copies' worth), and this RNA is not part of the donor repertoire.

Libraries of naive CD8 T cells were built from anywhere between about 19,000 and 1,000,000 sorted cells, with 10%, 30% or 50% of the purified RNA used. Naive CD8 T cells, defined as CD8+CD4-CCR7+CD45RA+, were FACS-sorted into RLT Plus buffer on a BD FACSAria II. To test detection sensitivity, Jurkat RNA equivalent to over 8 TCR copies was spiked into samples of about 19,000-1,000,000 naive CD8 T cells. Enrichment of CD8 T cells was performed with RosetteSep CD8+ T Cell Enrichment Cocktail and Ficoll-Paque, after which ACK red cell lysis was carried out. Measured from the cysteine to the phenylalanine, the CDR3 is 14 residues long. Just CDR3 DNA is preserved here, 42 bases in frame from base 1. For CDR1 and CDR2, the germline V gene (reference sequence) lists DFQATT and SNEGSKA. The library was obtained by PCR. These reads were obtained on a NextSeq 500. Bulk TCR libraries were generated as previously described, with the TCR primers listed in Table S5 used. The Qiagen AllPrep DNA/RNA kit was used to purify total RNA. Reads from multiple sequencing runs of the same library were pooled before analysis. The original methods were these. Reads were retained only if an exact TCR constant sequence was present, and the retained reads were trimmed to 150 nt and grouped according to their 12-nt molecular barcodes. Reads in each barcode group were sub-clustered using a 15% Levenshtein threshold, and a quality-weighted consensus sequence was built for each RNA molecule. Non-functional sequences were excluded, and lower-count sequences lying one edit away from another sequence were also excluded. Barcode sub-clusters with fewer than 20% of the maximum read count were removed, based on fitting two negative binomial distributions. TCRdb applied fastp at Q25 and MiXCR to the public reads, then kept only in-frame beta chains. Rows with one shared CDR3 protein collapse into an entry with the most common genes and DNA. TCRdb, not the authors, supplied the V and J calls. For this sample there are 45,000 to 55,000 distinct CDR3 sequences; just over 35% appear just once. The ten largest account for less than 5% of the sample.

This chain is built from TRBV20-1 and TRBJ2-7; possibly the D gene is TRBD1, per 5 matching bases. The TCR originated in a human donor in good health. Some libraries in this study had Jurkat cell RNA spiked in. Sequencing used naive CD8+ T cells from blood, with Jurkat cell RNA spiked in. The meaning of the sample's cell subset or site label: FACS-sorted CD8+CD4-CCR7+CD45RA+ naive T cells. The CDR3 sequence is CGARAGPGKYEQYF. In nucleotide form, the sequence is TGCGGTGCTAGAGCTGGTCCAGGGAAGTACGAGCAGTACTTC.